Listed below are T cell receptor beta chains from one sample, sequenced in a study of shared clonotypes between healthy human individuals. Method: immunoSEQ multiplex PCR; TCRdb's copy keeps in-frame clones and lacks some. Of about 2 million clones in the sample, over 85% were seen once. Sequenced input: naive CD4+ T cells sorted from blood. The receptor source for this set is a man younger than 30 in good health. The conserved cysteine and the conserved F or W are not part of the CDR3 here. Each record gives: CDR3 length, J gene, V gene, CDR3 protein.

>18|TRBJ1-6|TRBV4-1
ASSRENRGGTTPRNSPLH
>11|TRBJ2-2|TRBV7-3
ASSPTHPGELF
>13|TRBJ1-5|TRBV28
ASSLSGYTNQPQH
>13|TRBJ1-4|TRBV7-9
ASSLAGPTNEKLF
>16|TRBJ2-1|TRBV5-1
ASSGGRTGKISYNEQF
>12|TRBJ1-2|TRBV14
ASSPTGVPYGYT
>12|TRBJ2-7|TRBV27
ASSFPTPTYEQY
>12|TRBJ2-6|TRBV29-1
SVRQGTGANVLT
>11|TRBJ1-5|TRBV6-6
ASNKVSNQPQH
>13|TRBJ2-1|TRBV6-6
ASSYELVYGNEQF
>12|TRBJ1-2|TRBV18
ASSPDTTNYGYT
>13|TRBJ2-2|TRBV18
ASSPGQGDTGELF
>14|TRBJ2-2|TRBV4-1
ASSQGLQGRDGELF
>10|TRBJ1-4|TRBV30
AWGVWNGKLF
>11|TRBJ2-7|TRBV6-4
ASSDSIGTPQY
>9|TRBJ2-7|TRBV6-5
ASSNLYEQY
>13|TRBJ2-7|TRBV25-1
ATGLSGTGSYEQY
>14|TRBJ2-1|TRBV6-6
ASGIQRTSSYNEQF
>12|TRBJ1-4|TRBV5-4
ASSRQGLGEKLF
>13|TRBJ2-7|TRBV7-2
ASSLVASLLAEQY
>12|TRBJ1-5|TRBV30
AWSLGQTNQPQH
>11|TRBJ2-7|TRBV5-3
AGTGTVLYEQY
>12|TRBJ2-2|TRBV19
ASPDRPNTGELF
>12|TRBJ1-1|TRBV5-4
ASSLPGQNTEAF
>13|TRBJ1-6|TRBV25-1
ASTREGTHNSPLH
>10|TRBJ2-7|TRBV6-5
ASSRGRDEQY
>13|TRBJ1-2|TRBV30
AWRSRDRGPYGYT
>12|TRBJ2-7|TRBV7-2
ASEKSGRAWEQY
>13|TRBJ1-1|TRBV7-9
ASSHAGTGATEAF
>12|TRBJ1-5|TRBV2
ASSESSGNQPQH
>13|TRBJ1-1|TRBV18
ASSLKGKSNTEAF
>13|TRBJ2-3|TRBV25-1
ASSDSGSSTDTQY
>11|TRBJ2-2|TRBV6-1
ASIRRGTGELF
>14|TRBJ2-3|TRBV25-1
ASSELTGGGTDTQY
>13|TRBJ2-7|TRBV10-1
ASSPRTGITYEQY
>10|TRBJ2-5|TRBV30
AWSRLAETQY
>12|TRBJ1-1|TRBV10-3
AISTLGGNTEAF
>13|TRBJ2-7|TRBV28
ASSLSLPQGGLQY
>13|TRBJ1-1|TRBV18
ASSPPMGTNTEAF
>13|TRBJ1-1|TRBV30
AWSGGRVRDTEAF
>14|TRBJ2-5|TRBV5-8
ASSRRGQGARETQY
>11|TRBJ1-5|TRBV6-1
ASNQGPHQPQH
>14|TRBJ2-3|TRBV5-1
ASSLRLAGVTDTQY
>13|TRBJ2-7|TRBV27
ASSLKQGGPYEQY
>12|TRBJ2-3|TRBV2
ASIRQGTTDTQY
>12|TRBJ1-5|TRBV19
ASSISGYAQPQH
>13|TRBJ1-2|TRBV7-9
ASSSSGTADYGYT